These 22 T cell receptor beta chains were sequenced from one sample in a study of T-cell reconstitution after alpha-beta-depleted transplantation in children. The library targeted TCRbeta and was prepared with unique molecular identifiers. TCRdb itself ran the PCR reads through MiXCR, one entry per CDR3 protein. The sample consists of 280,000 or so distinct CDR3 sequences, approximately 10% of them appearing once. Material: peripheral blood, obtained 180 days after TCRalphabeta/CD19-depleted stem cell transplant. These receptor sequences come from a male patient aged 2 to 10 who had a stem cell transplant for chronic granulomatous disease, so the T cells may come from the graft donor.

In this sample, this clonotype turned up a few times. This chain joins TRBV28 and TRBJ2-2, with 15 bases identical to TRBD2. The CDR3 spans 17 residues. CDR1 MDHEN and CDR2 SYDVKM come from the germline V gene. The V gene end was trimmed by 5 bases and the J gene end by 7 bases; junction bases not matched to a gene: 8. The CDR3 DNA reads TGTGCCAGCAGTAGGACTAGCGGGAGGGCCCACATCGGGGAGCTGTTTTTT. This encodes CASSRTSGRAHIGELFF.

At least ten counts were recorded for this clonotype. This sequence joins TRBV7-2 and TRBJ2-7; TRBD1 aligns across 9 bases. CDR3 length equals 15 residues. The J segment lost 2 bases and the V segment lost 4 bases, leaving 6 bases of the junction unmatched. The germline CDR1 and CDR2 sequences are SGHTA and FQGNSA. The CDR3 DNA reads TGTGCCAGCAGCTCCACCGGGACAGGGACCTACGAGCAGTACTTC. Its translation is CASSSTGTGTYEQYF.

This clonotype was detected ten times or more. The chain carries TRBV4-3 and TRBJ2-1; 9 bases line up with TRBD1. The ends lost 3 bases at V and 7 bases at J; junction bases unmatched: 10. Per the germline V gene, CDR1 is LGHNA and CDR2 is YSLEER. The CDR3 totals 16 residues. The CDR3 DNA follows: TGCGCCAGCAGCCAGGTCCCGGGACAGGGTACGAATGAGCAGTTCTTC. It yields the protein CASSQVPGQGTNEQFF.

On this clonotype: This clone may be a read error of a much larger clone one base away. The rearrangement joins TRBV4-3 to TRBJ1-2; a possible D gene is TRBD1 (5 bases). Germline CDR1 and CDR2: LGHNA and YSLEER. The CDR3 is 17 residues long. The CDR3: CASSPGSGPQGNYGDTF. As DNA, the CDR3 is TGCGCCAGCAGCCCTGGCTCGGGACCCCAGGGAAACTATGGCGACACCTTC.

This clonotype showed up many times. The CDR3 protein is CASSLRGRTGELFF. In DNA, the CDR3 is TGTGCCAGCAGCTTAAGGGGGAGGACCGGGGAGCTGTTTTTT. This chain uses TRBV12-3 or TRBV12-4 with TRBJ2-2, with D perhaps being TRBD1 or TRBD2 (6 bases each). The V gene lost 6 bases and the J gene lost 5 bases, with 13 bases spanning the gap. The CDR3 length is 14 residues.

This clonotype was detected many times. The CDR3 DNA reads TGTGCCAGCAGCGCAACGCTAGCGGAGGATGGGGATACGCAGTATTTT. It encodes CASSATLAEDGDTQYF. The rearrangement joins TRBV7-6 to TRBJ2-3; TRBD2 matches 7 bases. The CDR3 sequence is 16 residues long. Unmatched junction bases numbered 14, after V lost 5 bases and J lost 6 bases. Looked up from germline, CDR1 is SGHVS and CDR2 is FNYEAQ.

This clonotype has at least ten counts. The J gene is TRBJ2-1, the V gene TRBV9, with a tentative D call TRBD1 (6 bases). CDR3 size: 15 residues. V was pared by 2 bases and J by 4 bases, with 13 bases between. Germline CDR1 and CDR2: SGDLS and YYNGEE. Written as DNA, the CDR3 is TGTGCCAGCAGCGTGGCAGGGGTCCTATACAATGAGCAGTTCTTC. It yields the protein CASSVAGVLYNEQFF.

This clonotype was picked up many times. This chain links TRBV29-1 with TRBJ2-6; D remains ambiguous. From germline, CDR1 is SQVTM and CDR2 ANQGSEA. V lost 6 bases and J 0 bases, leaving 9 bases between the germline ends. The CDR3 extends over 14 amino acids. DNA of the CDR3: TGCAGCGTATCTGTACCCTCTGGGGCCAACGTCCTGACTTTC. As protein: CSVSVPSGANVLTF. Using reference TRBV29-1 and TRBJ2-6 for the parts outside the CDR3, the full variable domain is SAVISQKPSRDICQRGTSLTIQCQVDSQVTMMFWYRQQPGQSLTLIATANQGSEATYESGFVIDKFPISRPNLTFSTLTVSNMSPEDSSIYLCSVSVPSGANVLTFGAGSRLTVL.

This clonotype has at least ten counts. The chain has TRBV5-6 and TRBJ2-1, with 8 bases that match TRBD1. Unmatched junction bases numbered 13, after V lost 5 bases and J lost 9 bases. The CDR3 has 15 amino acids. The germline V gene encodes CDR1 SGHDT and CDR2 YYEEEE. The chain's CDR3 is CASRLLQGVVVEQFF. CDR3 bases: TGTGCCAGCAGGCTTCTACAGGGGGTAGTAGTTGAGCAGTTCTTC. The entire variable domain, with the rest obtained from reference TRBV5-6 and TRBJ2-1, is as follows: DAGVTQSPTHLIKTRGQQVTLRCSPKSGHDTVSWYQQALGQGPQFIFQYYEEEERQRGNFPDRFSGHQFPNYSSELNVNALLLGDSALYLCASRLLQGVVVEQFFGPGTRLTVL.

This clonotype was seen ten or more times. The chain employs TRBV12-3 or TRBV12-4 and TRBJ2-1; 8 bases fit TRBD1. This CDR3 comprises 13 residues. V trimming: 2 bases; J trimming: 6 bases; junction bases outside the gene matches: 0. The DNA of the CDR3 is TGTGCCAGCAGTTTAACAGGGGGCAATGAGCAGTTCTTC. Translated, it gives CASSLTGGNEQFF.

This clonotype has at least ten counts. At one of its ends the junction is not consistent with the germline gene, which may arise from a read error. The CDR3, as DNA: TGTGCCAGCAGATTAGCGGGGGGGCGAAGCACAGATACGCAGTATTTT. It is translated as CASRLAGGRSTDTQYF. The chain recombines TRBV7-2 with TRBJ2-3, with TRBD2 matching over 11 bases. This CDR3 is 16 amino acids long. CDR1 and CDR2 (germline): SGHTA, FQGNSA.

This clonotype was observed at least ten times. This rearrangement joins TRBV6-1 to TRBJ2-6, with D possibly being TRBD1 (6 bases). Looked up from germline, CDR1 is MNHNS and CDR2 is SASEGT. Deletions cut 4 bases from V and 6 bases from J, with 13 bases between. The CDR3 has 15 amino acids. The CDR3 DNA follows: TGTGCCAGCAGTGGCCAGGACAGTCAGGCCAACGTCCTGACTTTC. Translated, it gives CASSGQDSQANVLTF.

This clonotype was counted at least ten times. The chain joins TRBV5-6 to TRBJ2-1, with D tentatively TRBD1 (6 bases). The CDR3 extends over 13 amino acids. V lost 5 bases to trimming and J lost 3 bases, with 9 bases between them. From germline, CDR1 is SGHDT and CDR2 YYEEEE. The CDR3 sequence: CASRKTGYNEQFF. The CDR3 region has the DNA TGTGCCAGCAGAAAGACAGGCTACAATGAGCAGTTCTTC.

This clonotype has a count of ten or more. The V call is TRBV10-3, the J call TRBJ2-6; 8 bases align to TRBD1. The V and J ends lost 4 bases and 4 bases, in that order; junction bases with no gene match: 6. The germline V gene encodes CDR1 ENHRY and CDR2 SYGVKD. This CDR3 contains 16 residues. The CDR3, as DNA: TGTGCCATCAGTGTTTACAGGGGGATCGGGGCCAACGTCCTGACTTTC. Translating gives CAISVYRGIGANVLTF.

This clonotype was detected many times. The chain has TRBV20-1 and TRBJ2-7; no clear D gene. Per the germline V gene, CDR1 is DFQATT and CDR2 is SNEGSKA (reference sequence). The length of the CDR3 is 15 residues. Trimming removed 0 bases at V and 3 bases at J, with 15 bases between. CDR3 sequence (DNA): TGCAGTGCTAGAGATACCCCTGGACCGTTCTACGAGCAGTACTTC. This gives the protein CSARDTPGPFYEQYF.

At least ten counts were recorded for this clonotype. The rearrangement joins TRBV6-5 to TRBJ2-1, with a possible D match to TRBD2 (6 bases). The ends were cut back, 0 bases at V and 6 bases at J, with 18 bases in the middle. The CDR3 consists of 17 residues. The germline CDR1 and CDR2 sequences are MNHEY and SVGAGI. CDR3 amino acids: CASSYSRVLAIGNEQFF. CDR3 nucleotide sequence: TGTGCCAGCAGTTACTCGAGAGTACTAGCTATTGGCAATGAGCAGTTCTTC.

The V call is TRBV9, the J call TRBJ2-2, with D maybe TRBD2 (5 bases). Trimming shortened V by 0 bases and J by 6 bases, and 15 bases separated the two germline ends. CDR3 length: 16 amino acids. Per germline, CDR1 SGDLS and CDR2 YYNGEE. CDR3 DNA sequence: TGTGCCAGCAGCGTAGCGAGGGAAAGAGGAGCCGGGGAGCTGTTTTTT. The encoded protein is CASSVARERGAGELFF.

This clonotype was observed at least ten times. The chain carries TRBV5-5 and TRBJ2-7; TRBD2 matches at 7 bases. The junction had 15 bases not matched to a gene; V was cut back by 1 base and J by 5 bases. Germline V CDR1 and CDR2: SGHKS, YYEKEE (reference sequence). The CDR3 has 17 amino acids. CDR3 coding DNA: TGTGCCAGCAGCTTGTTGCAGGTGTGGGAGGGCCTCAACGAGCAGTACTTC. This gives the protein CASSLLQVWEGLNEQYF. The full variable domain, in which reference TRBV5-5 and TRBJ2-7 provide the parts outside the CDR3, is DAGVTQSPTHLIKTRGQQVTLRCSPISGHKSVSWYQQVLGQGPQFIFQYYEKEERGRGNFPDRFSARQFPNYSSELNVNALLLGDSALYLCASSLLQVWEGLNEQYFGPGTRLTVT.

In this sample, this clonotype turned up many times. The chain recombines TRBV20-1 with TRBJ1-1; D is unclear. The CDR3 sequence is 11 residues long. CDR1 is DFQATT, CDR2 SNEGSKA, per germline (reference sequence). V lost 6 bases and J lost 7, with 12 bases in between. The CDR3 DNA follows: TGCAGTGCACCGTCACGCGGTGAAGCTTTCTTT. Amino acids: CSAPSRGEAFF.

The rearrangement uses TRBV11-1 and TRBJ2-2, with no clear D. Germline values: CDR1 SGHAT, CDR2 FQDESV (reference sequence). The CDR3 covers 15 residues. Trimming removed 6 bases from V and 5 bases from J, with 16 bases in between. CDR3 nucleotide sequence: TGTGCCAGCAGTGGCCCGGGCACGGAAACCGGGGAGCTGTTTTTT. As protein: CASSGPGTETGELFF.

This clonotype was detected ten times or more. The chain recombines TRBV5-6 with TRBJ2-7; no firm D call. The germline gives CDR1 SGHDT, CDR2 YYEEEE. The CDR3 contains 15 residues. V dropped 0 bases and J dropped 4 bases, with 14 bases sitting between them. CDR3 bases: TGTGCCAGCAGCTTGGCCCCCCAAAGAAGTTACGAGCAGTACTTC. The encoded protein is CASSLAPQRSYEQYF.

The sample holds many counts of this clonotype. V usage is TRBV6-5 and J usage is TRBJ2-2, with no clear D. The germline gives CDR1 MNHEY, CDR2 SVGAGI. The CDR3 is 14 residues long. V shed 2 bases and J shed 8 bases, with 12 bases lying between them. CDR3 amino acids: CASSYVWLVGELFF. The CDR3 DNA is TGTGCCAGCAGTTACGTCTGGCTGGTGGGGGAGCTGTTTTTT.